The 21 T cell receptor beta chains in this list originate from one sample, sequenced in a study of shared clonotypes between healthy human individuals. As defined, naive CD8 cells were CD45RO-negative and positively selected for CCR7, with terminally differentiated effector memory CD45RA+ cells excluded. TCRdb's copy holds only in-frame clones and misses some; the assay was immunoSEQ multiplex PCR. There are about 2.1 million clones in the sample; roughly 93% occur only once, and less than 2% lies in the top ten. The sample consisted of naive CD8+ T cells from PBMCs. The receptor set was obtained from a man aged 18 to 29 in good health. Some clones in this sample may be carry-over from other donors' samples.

This chain uses TRBV28 with TRBJ2-5, with TRBD1 as a possible D gene (5 bases). The CDR3 spans 14 residues. In germline, CDR1 is MDHEN, CDR2 SYDVKM. Trimming pared 4 bases from V and 5 bases from J, leaving 14 bases between. CDR3 nucleotides: TGTGCCAGCAGTTGGCAGGGTTGGGGCGAGACCCAGTACTTC. The encoded protein is CASSWQGWGETQYF.

The chain joins TRBV28 to TRBJ1-5; a weak D match, TRBD1 (5 bases). The CDR3 covers 15 residues. CDR1 and CDR2 (germline): MDHEN, SYDVKM. V dropped 3 bases and J dropped 2 bases, with 11 bases sitting between them. Written as DNA, the CDR3 is TGTGCCAGCAGTTTCAGCAGGGTTCGCAATCAGCCCCAGCATTTT. Translating gives CASSFSRVRNQPQHF.

This chain links TRBV25-1 with TRBJ1-2, with D uncertain. The V gene lost 0 bases and the J gene lost 4 bases, with 9 bases spanning the gap. Germline V gene sequence: CDR1 MGHDK, CDR2 SYGVNS. The CDR3 is made up of 14 amino acids. In DNA form, the CDR3 reads TGTGCCAGCAGTGAATATTCCGGCAGCTATGGCTACACCTTC. It codes for CASSEYSGSYGYTF.

V usage is TRBV7-9 and J usage is TRBJ1-2, with D tentatively TRBD1 (6 bases). The germline V and J ends were trimmed by 5 bases and 8 bases, with 21 bases remaining between them. Germline V gene lookup returns CDR1 SEHNR and CDR2 FQNEAQ (reference sequence). The CDR3 has 15 residues. As DNA, the CDR3 is TGTGCCAGCAGCCCCATGGGGGCAGGGCTCGGAGGCTACACCTTC. It specifies CASSPMGAGLGGYTF.

The V and J genes are TRBV5-1 and TRBJ2-7, with 7 bases fitting TRBD1. CDR3 size: 14 residues. Germline CDR1 reads SGHRS; CDR2 reads YFSETQ. Trimming removed 5 bases from V and 0 bases from J; junction bases left unmatched: 5. The CDR3 sequence is CASRPDRDSYEQYF. DNA of the CDR3: TGCGCCAGCAGGCCAGACAGGGACTCCTACGAGCAGTACTTC.

This CDR3 reads CASSLGGAVSSYNEQFF. CDR3 nucleotides: TGCGCCAGCAGCTTGGGTGGAGCGGTAAGCTCCTACAATGAGCAGTTCTTC. The chain has TRBV5-1 and TRBJ2-1; possibly TRBD2 for D (5 bases). With 0 bases removed from V and 0 bases from J, the gap between germline ends came to 13 bases. This CDR3 is 17 amino acids long. Germline assignment: CDR1 SGHRS and CDR2 YFSETQ.

The V gene is TRBV7-9, the J gene TRBJ2-1; 9 nucleotides agree with TRBD2. The germline V gene encodes CDR1 SEHNR and CDR2 FQNEAQ (reference sequence). J was trimmed by 7 bases and V by 3 bases; bases with no gene match: 7. This CDR3 comprises 15 residues. The chain's CDR3 is CASSFASGIVNEQFF. Written as DNA, the CDR3 is TGTGCCAGCAGCTTCGCTAGCGGGATCGTTAATGAGCAGTTCTTC.

The chain joins TRBV28 to TRBJ2-1; 8 bases are shared with TRBD2. The CDR3 is 14 residues long. The germline V gene has CDR1 MDHEN and CDR2 SYDVKM. Trimming cost V 7 bases and J 2 bases; bases outside gene matches: 4. CDR3 region: CASMREDTYNEQFF. CDR3 coding DNA: TGTGCCAGCATGCGGGAGGACACCTACAATGAGCAGTTCTTC.

The rearrangement joins TRBV10-3 to TRBJ1-3; the match to TRBD1 covers 9 bases. The CDR3 is made up of 14 amino acids. Germline CDR1 reads ENHRY; CDR2 reads SYGVKD. V lost 11 bases, J lost 4 bases, and 9 bases stayed unmatched. CDR3 nucleotides: TGTGCCTCCTTTGACAGGGGGACAGGAAACACCATATATTTT. Translation gives CASFDRGTGNTIYF.

The V gene is TRBV28, the J gene TRBJ2-1, with TRBD2 matching 9 bases. The V and J ends lost 5 bases and 5 bases, in that order; junction bases with no gene match: 1. The CDR3 length is 13 residues. The germline CDR1 and CDR2 sequences are MDHEN and SYDVKM. CDR3 DNA: TGTGCCAGCAGTGTAGCGGGAGACAATGAGCAGTTCTTC. It encodes CASSVAGDNEQFF.

The V gene is TRBV7-8, the J gene TRBJ2-7; possibly TRBD1 or TRBD2 for D (5 bases each). The CDR3 is 15 residues long. Germline CDR1 SGHVS, CDR2 FQNEAQ. V was cut by 5 bases and J by 1 base, with 15 bases left in between. The CDR3 bases are TGTGCCAGCAGCGATCGGGGCGGGCGATCCTACGAGCAGTACTTC. Translated, it gives CASSDRGGRSYEQYF.

The gene calls are TRBV6-5 and TRBJ2-1; D is ambiguous. CDR1 MNHEY and CDR2 SVGAGI come from the germline V gene. V was cut by 4 bases and J by 8 bases, with 15 bases left in between. The CDR3 is 14 amino acids. Written as DNA, the CDR3 is TGTGCCAGCAGTTCAAGCCATGAAGGGTATGAGCAGTTCTTC. It codes for CASSSSHEGYEQFF.

The chain is built from TRBV7-6 and TRBJ2-3; D uncertain. This CDR3 has 14 amino acids. Germline CDR1 SGHVS, CDR2 FNYEAQ. V dropped 1 base and J dropped 2 bases, with 7 bases sitting between them. The CDR3 DNA sequence: TGTGCCAGCAGCTTAGGACTTGCCACAGATACGCAGTATTTT. Residues: CASSLGLATDTQYF.

The chain recombines TRBV4-3 with TRBJ2-7; TRBD2 might be the D (5 bases). Between the trimmed V and J ends, which lost 3 bases and 0 bases, there was a span of 15 bases. This CDR3 contains 16 residues. Germline-derived CDR1 and CDR2 are LGHNA and YSLEER. CDR3: CASSQSLAMSSYEQYF. In DNA form, the CDR3 reads TGCGCCAGCAGCCAGTCATTAGCGATGAGCTCCTACGAGCAGTACTTC.

The gene calls are TRBV14 and TRBJ2-1, with D perhaps TRBD2 (5 bases). The CDR3 runs to 17 residues. CDR1 is SGHDN and CDR2 is FVKESK in the germline V gene. Between the trimmed V and J ends, which lost 1 base and 5 bases, there was a span of 18 bases. Written as DNA, the CDR3 is TGTGCCAGCAGCCAAGTAGGCGATTCGCGGGCCAACAATGAGCAGTTCTTC. Its translation is CASSQVGDSRANNEQFF.

The gene calls are TRBV13 and TRBJ2-5; 8 bases are a match to TRBD2. The last part of the DNA fits TRBJ2-7 better; the J call may be wrong. This CDR3 has 12 amino acids. Germline V gene data show CDR1 as PRHDT and CDR2 as FYEKMQ (reference sequence). CDR3 sequence reads: CASTSGRNEQYF. The CDR3 DNA reads TGTGCCAGCACTAGCGGGCGTAACGAGCAGTACTTC.

This chain uses TRBV19 with TRBJ2-7; D is perhaps TRBD1 (6 bases). The germline V gene encodes CDR1 LNHDA and CDR2 SQIVND (reference sequence). Deletions cut 4 bases from V and 6 bases from J, with 13 bases between. The CDR3 length is 13 residues. The DNA of the CDR3 is TGTGCCAGTAGTACTCGAACAGGGTTCGAGCAGTACTTC. It encodes CASSTRTGFEQYF.

The chain couples TRBV7-9 to TRBJ2-1, with 11 nucleotides matching TRBD2. V gave up 3 bases and J gave up 8 bases; unmatched junction bases: 9. The length of the CDR3 is 16 residues. CDR1 is SEHNR, CDR2 FQNEAQ, per germline (reference sequence). CDR3 sequence: CASSFLAGGPMDEQFF. CDR3 DNA sequence: TGTGCCAGCAGCTTTTTAGCGGGAGGGCCGATGGATGAGCAGTTCTTC.

This chain connects TRBV19 to TRBJ1-1; D might be TRBD1 (5 bases). This CDR3 contains 13 residues. Germline V gives CDR1 LNHDA, CDR2 SQIVND (reference sequence). Between the trimmed V and J ends, which lost 6 bases and 2 bases, there was a span of 10 bases. CDR3 loop: CASRFTGNTEAFF. DNA for the CDR3: TGTGCCAGTAGATTTACAGGAAACACTGAAGCTTTCTTT.

V usage is TRBV7-3 and J usage is TRBJ2-1; D may be TRBD2 (5 bases). Deletions cut 2 bases from V and 0 bases from J, with 8 bases between. The V gene's germline CDR1 is SGHTA and CDR2 FQGTGA. The CDR3 consists of 15 residues. Here the CDR3 DNA reads TGTGCCAGCAGCTTAGCGGGCGACTCCTACAATGAGCAGTTCTTC. Its protein is CASSLAGDSYNEQFF.

The chain employs TRBV5-6 and TRBJ2-7; D could derive from TRBD1 or TRBD2 (5 bases each). CDR1 SGHDT and CDR2 YYEEEE come from the germline V gene. Deletions cut 4 bases from V and 6 bases from J, with 20 bases between. This CDR3 has 15 residues. This CDR3 is CASSRRAGTAREQYF. The CDR3 nucleotides are TGTGCCAGCAGCCGGCGGGCAGGGACCGCTCGCGAGCAGTACTTC. The complete variable domain, with remaining parts taken from reference TRBV5-6 and TRBJ2-7, reads DAGVTQSPTHLIKTRGQQVTLRCSPKSGHDTVSWYQQALGQGPQFIFQYYEEEERQRGNFPDRFSGHQFPNYSSELNVNALLLGDSALYLCASSRRAGTAREQYFGPGTRLTVT.